There are a few counts of the clone carrying this T cell receptor beta chain. The trim removed 3 bases at V and 5 bases at J, leaving 2 bases unmatched. CDR3 length equals 14 residues. Per germline, CDR1 MNHEY and CDR2 SMNVEV (reference sequence). This sample was included in a study of blood T cell repertoires in COVID-19. Whole-study context: PBMCs, B-cell-depleted T cells, or T cells provided the cDNA or gDNA that made up the material.

Original methodology: Amplification of reference gene primers provided the estimated nucleated cell counts. Assay used: immunoSEQ multiplex PCR; TCRdb lists only in-frame clones, some missing. The V and J calls and clone size were taken over from that table, and D and trimming were inferred from the DNA. The data show roughly 200,000 clones, 90% seen once. The source of this sequence is a man in his fifties with acute or convalescent COVID-19. The source material was peripheral blood. The V and J genes are TRBV27 and TRBJ1-2; 11 bases are shared with TRBD1. The CDR3 here is CASSFGDRGYGYTF. CDR3 bases: TGTGCCAGCAGTTTTGGGGACAGGGGGTATGGCTACACCTTC.